These T cell receptor beta chains were read from a single sample in a study of a mutant IDH1 vaccine in newly diagnosed glioma. The method was immunoSEQ multiplex PCR; TCRdb's version includes in-frame clones alone and lacks a portion of them. In the table there are some 38,000 clones, around 78% of which are singletons. This specimen consisted of PBMCs, obtained from a glioma patient treated with radiotherapy, temozolomide or both. Source of these receptors: a man aged 40-55 years with glioma. Some clones in this sample may be carry-over from other donors' samples. The CDR3 runs from the conserved cysteine through the conserved F or W. D genes are given only for firm matches. A row's size may be missing; if present it is once, few, many or a size class.

v_gene: TRBV10-3
abundance: -
len: 14
j_gene: TRBJ1-1
d_gene: TRBD1
CDR3aa: CAIRGTGANTEAFF
CDR3nt: TGTGCCATCAGGGGGACAGGCGCGAACACTGAAGCTTTCTTT

v_gene: TRBV6-5
abundance: -
len: 11
j_gene: TRBJ2-2
d_gene: -
CDR3aa: CATGITGELFF
CDR3nt: TGTGCCACCGGGATCACCGGGGAGCTGTTTTTT

v_gene: TRBV7-9
abundance: -
len: 14
j_gene: TRBJ2-7
d_gene: TRBD2
CDR3aa: CASSLAGGDYEQYF
CDR3nt: TGTGCCAGCAGCTTAGCTGGGGGGGACTACGAGCAGTACTTC

v_gene: TRBV4-1
abundance: -
len: 13
j_gene: TRBJ1-5
d_gene: -
CDR3aa: CASSQGVAQPQHF
CDR3nt: TGCGCCAGCAGCCAAGGAGTCGCTCAGCCCCAGCATTTT

v_gene: TRBV7-9
abundance: -
len: 15
j_gene: TRBJ2-2
d_gene: TRBD1
CDR3aa: CASSLETGSPGELFF
CDR3nt: TGTGCCAGCAGCTTAGAGACAGGGTCACCCGGGGAGCTGTTTTTT

v_gene: TRBV29-1
abundance: -
len: 11
j_gene: TRBJ2-2
d_gene: -
CDR3aa: CSVGNTGELFF
CDR3nt: TGCAGCGTTGGGAACACCGGGGAGCTGTTTTTT

v_gene: TRBV9
abundance: few
len: 14
j_gene: TRBJ1-4
d_gene: TRBD1
CDR3aa: CASSARDRVEKLFF
CDR3nt: TGTGCCAGCAGCGCCCGGGACAGGGTGGAAAAACTGTTTTTT

v_gene: TRBV4-3
abundance: few
len: 15
j_gene: TRBJ1-2
d_gene: -
CDR3aa: CASSQGVRTDYGYTF
CDR3nt: TGCGCCAGCAGCCAAGGGGTCCGGACGGACTATGGCTACACCTTC

v_gene: TRBV2
abundance: -
len: 15
j_gene: TRBJ1-4
d_gene: -
CDR3aa: CASTPSRTVNEKLFF
CDR3nt: TGTGCCAGCACCCCCTCCCGGACAGTTAATGAAAAACTGTTTTTT

v_gene: TRBV4-2
abundance: -
len: 15
j_gene: TRBJ1-2
d_gene: TRBD1
CDR3aa: CASSQPTGTDYGYTF
CDR3nt: TGTGCCAGCAGCCAACCGACAGGGACGGACTATGGCTACACCTTC

v_gene: TRBV5-1
abundance: -
len: 13
j_gene: TRBJ1-1
d_gene: -
CDR3aa: CASSRGQNTEAFF
CDR3nt: TGCGCCAGCAGCAGGGGACAGAACACTGAAGCTTTCTTT

v_gene: TRBV7-2
abundance: -
len: 12
j_gene: TRBJ1-2
d_gene: -
CDR3aa: CASSLAGYGYTF
CDR3nt: TGTGCCAGCAGCTTAGCAGGCTATGGCTACACCTTC

v_gene: TRBV12-5
abundance: -
len: 16
j_gene: TRBJ2-5
d_gene: TRBD1
CDR3aa: CASGSPGTGVRETQYF
CDR3nt: TGTGCTAGTGGTTCGCCCGGGACAGGGGTGAGAGAGACCCAGTACTTC

v_gene: TRBV7-6
abundance: once
len: 17
j_gene: TRBJ2-3
d_gene: TRBD2
CDR3aa: CASSLRGLAGDTDTQYF
CDR3nt: TGTGCCAGCAGCCTCCGAGGACTAGCGGGGGACACAGATACGCAGTATTTT